This T cell receptor (beta chain) was documented in a study of cytomegalovirus exposure and HLA in healthy donors. Germline CDR1 reads PRHDT; CDR2 reads FYEKMQ (reference sequence). The V and J ends lost 1 base and 5 bases respectively, with 9 bases between them. CDR3 size: 14 residues. In the case of this clone: Its antigen is not known.

In the PCR, 60 Vbeta and 13 Jbeta primers were used. Profiling relied on immunoSEQ multiplex PCR, and the TCRdb table lists in-frame clones only, not all of them. The sample lists 150,000 to 200,000 clones, approximately 78% occurring once. Study-wide findings and caveats: Researchers counted around 160 TCR beta chains as cytomegalovirus-associated. A later analysis found TCR association rates differed by HLA locus, highest for DRB1 and lowest for HLA-C. The HLA-A and HLA-B alleles of most subjects were reportedly predicted accurately from TCR beta sequences.

This sequence originates from a woman in her forties in good health and CMV-seronegative. The V gene is TRBV13, the J gene TRBJ1-3; a possible D gene is TRBD1 (6 bases). The specimen was PBMCs. The CDR3 DNA reads as TGTGCCAGCAGCTTAGCGGGGGGCAGAAACACCATATATTTT. As protein: CASSLAGGRNTIYF.